Reported below is one T cell receptor beta chain. As yet, its antigen is unknown. CDR1 and CDR2 from the germline V gene are SEHNR and FQNEAQ (reference sequence). The CDR3 has 15 residues. Trimming cost V 6 bases and J 2 bases; bases outside gene matches: 6. H&E slides confirmed each diagnosis, reviewed by two pathologists independently. The data derive from a study of immune evolution from preneoplasia to lung adenocarcinoma. Turning to the study itself: HLA loss of heterozygosity: about 7% AIS, around 16% MIA, about 31% ADC, none AAH. Study-wide results and limits: From normal lung to invasive adenocarcinoma, top clone frequencies appeared to decrease. Normal lung had highest clonality; later lesions appeared denser, more diverse.

The assay was immunoSEQ multiplex PCR, and TCRdb's table has in-frame clones only and misses some. The sample lists fewer than 14,000 clones, 82% occurring once. The sequence derives from a person in their 70s with lung adenocarcinoma. The sequencing input was FFPE minimally invasive lung adenocarcinoma tissue. The chain uses TRBV7-9 and TRBJ1-3; 8 bases map to TRBD1. This chain's CDR3 is CASSSQGAAGNTIYF. CDR3 DNA: TGTGCCAGCAGTTCCCAGGGGGCTGCTGGAAACACCATATATTTT.